One sample yielded the 24 T cell receptor beta chains listed below, sequenced in a study of blood T cells in healthy people across ages. Next came a second PCR, run for about 7 to 12 cycles, which used a sample-barcoded 5' primer along with a J-beta primer mix. TCRdb used MiXCR to reprocess the 5' RACE reads, holding one entry per CDR3 protein. The sample consists of some 1.5 million distinct CDR3 sequences, 28% of them appearing once. Sequenced input: blood. These receptors were obtained from a woman aged 25 to 45 in good health.

The V call is TRBV7-2, the J call TRBJ1-5, with no clear D. Germline values: CDR1 SGHTA, CDR2 FQGNSA. The CDR3 loop spans 13 amino acids. V was trimmed by 3 bases and J by 11 bases, leaving 14 bases between them. As DNA, the CDR3 is TGTGCCAGCAGCTTGGACGCCTCGAAGACCCAGCATTTT. It codes for CASSLDASKTQHF.

In this sample, this clonotype turned up a few times. The chain joins TRBV2 to TRBJ2-7; TRBD2 might be the D (6 bases). V gave up 5 bases and J gave up 2 bases, with 16 bases separating them. Germline CDR1 reads SNHLY; CDR2 reads FYNNEI. This CDR3 region has 15 residues. The chain's CDR3 is CASSLTSGVAYEQYF. CDR3 bases: TGTGCCAGCAGTCTTACTTCGGGGGTGGCCTACGAGCAGTACTTC. The entire variable domain, with the rest obtained from reference TRBV2 and TRBJ2-7, is as follows: EPEVTQTPSHQVTQMGQEVILRCVPISNHLYFYWYRQILGQKVEFLVSFYNNEISEKSEIFDDQFSVERPDGSNFTLKIRSTKLEDSAMYFCASSLTSGVAYEQYFGPGTRLTVT.

In its sample, this clonotype was seen a few times. The chain combines TRBV7-3 with TRBJ2-1; 10 bases are shared with TRBD2. J gave up 1 base and V 1 base, and 1 base lay outside the gene matches. Germline CDR1 reads SGHTA; CDR2 reads FQGTGA. The CDR3 loop spans 16 amino acids. CDR3 region: CASSLKAGGSYNEQFF. CDR3 nucleotide sequence: TGTGCCAGCAGCTTAAAAGCGGGGGGGTCCTACAATGAGCAGTTCTTC.

This clonotype occurred many times. The V call is TRBV28, the J call TRBJ2-7; possible D gene TRBD2, 6 bases. This CDR3 has 16 amino acids. The germline V and J ends were trimmed by 3 bases and 1 base, with 16 bases remaining between them. Looked up from germline, CDR1 is MDHEN and CDR2 is SYDVKM. CDR3 DNA: TGTGCCAGCAGTTTGCAATGGGACTCACCGTCCTACGAGCAGTACTTC. This encodes CASSLQWDSPSYEQYF. The whole variable domain, filled in from reference TRBV28 and TRBJ2-7, reads DVKVTQSSRYLVKRTGEKVFLECVQDMDHENMFWYRQDPGLGLRLIYFSYDVKMKEKGDIPEGYSVSREKKERFSLILESASTNQTSMYLCASSLQWDSPSYEQYFGPGTRLTVT.

This chain links TRBV7-2 with TRBJ2-5; TRBD2 is a possible D gene (6 bases). TRBJ2-7 matches the DNA end more closely, so the J call is doubtful. Germline V lookup: CDR1 SGHTA, CDR2 FQGNSA. The CDR3 is made up of 15 amino acids. The CDR3 spells CASSENPGLAYEQYF. CDR3 in DNA: TGTGCCAGCAGCGAAAACCCGGGACTGGCCTACGAGCAGTACTTC.

This clonotype was recorded a few times. One base away lies a much larger clone, so this may be a sequencing read error. The chain combines TRBV10-2 with TRBJ2-3, with a weak D call TRBD2 (5 bases). The CDR3 runs 12 residues. In germline, CDR1 is WSHSY, CDR2 SAAADI. CDR3 sequence (DNA): TGCGGCAGCAGTGAAGAGGGAGATACGCAGTATTTT. Translated, it gives CGSSEEGDTQYF.

This clonotype was seen only a few times. The chain employs TRBV7-9 and TRBJ2-3, with 7 bases fitting TRBD1. CDR1 is SEHNR, CDR2 FQNEAQ, per germline (reference sequence). The CDR3 consists of 14 residues. The trim removed 6 bases at V and 4 bases at J, leaving 7 bases unmatched. CDR3 nucleotides: TGTGCCAGCAGAAGACAGGGCGGTTCAGATACGCAGTATTTT. This codes for CASRRQGGSDTQYF.

The rearrangement uses TRBV12-3 or TRBV12-4 and TRBJ1-1; 9 positions match TRBD1. This CDR3 spans 14 amino acids. V lost 6 bases and J lost 7; bases outside the gene matches: 9. Written as DNA, the CDR3 is TGTGCCAGCAGCGAAACAGGGGGCGTTGGTGAAGCTTTCTTT. Its protein product is CASSETGGVGEAFF.

The sample holds one count of this clonotype. The chain combines TRBV20-1 with TRBJ1-2, with unresolved D. The CDR3 consists of 16 residues. V dropped 2 bases and J dropped 4 bases, with 20 bases sitting between them. CDR1 and CDR2 from the germline V gene are DFQATT and SNEGSKA (reference sequence). CDR3 sequence reads: CSARLERTFIPYGYTF. The CDR3, as DNA: TGCAGTGCTAGACTTGAGCGGACTTTTATCCCCTATGGCTACACCTTC.

This clonotype was counted a few times. The chain recombines TRBV5-1 with TRBJ2-5; 7 nucleotides line up with TRBD2. Trimming took 6 bases from V and 4 from J; bases not matched to a gene: 6. The CDR3 consists of 13 residues. The germline gives CDR1 SGHRS, CDR2 YFSETQ. CDR3 protein: CASNEPSGETQYF. The CDR3 bases are TGCGCCAGCAACGAACCTAGCGGAGAGACCCAGTACTTC.

The chain has TRBV7-9 and TRBJ1-1, with TRBD1 as a possible D gene (5 bases). V was pared by 2 bases and J by 9 bases, with 13 bases between. The V gene's germline CDR1 is SEHNR and CDR2 FQNEAQ (reference sequence). The CDR3 is 13 amino acids. The CDR3 coding sequence is TGTGCCAGCAGCTTACCAGGGACTTCTAAAGCTTTCTTT. It yields the protein CASSLPGTSKAFF.

This chain uses TRBV12-3 or TRBV12-4 with TRBJ1-3, with a weak D call TRBD1 (6 bases). The CDR3 is 16 residues long. Trimming shortened V by 1 base and J by 4 bases, and 14 bases separated the two germline ends. CDR3 DNA: TGTGCCAGCAGTTTAGAGGACAGCTCCTTCGGAAACACCATATATTTT. Protein product: CASSLEDSSFGNTIYF.

V and J are TRBV20-1 and TRBJ2-7, with a possible D match to TRBD2 (7 bases). This CDR3 is built from 15 residues. V lost 2 bases and J 2 bases, leaving 16 bases between the germline ends. The germline V gene has CDR1 DFQATT and CDR2 SNEGSKA (reference sequence). CDR3 in amino acids: CSARWGGPGPYEQYF. The CDR3 nucleotides read TGCAGTGCTAGATGGGGGGGCCCCGGGCCCTACGAGCAGTACTTC.

This clonotype was seen a handful of times. The CDR3 spells CASRQGLAGGNEQFF. In DNA form, the CDR3 reads TGTGCCAGCAGGCAGGGACTAGCGGGAGGGAATGAGCAGTTCTTC. This rearrangement joins TRBV7-9 to TRBJ2-1; 16 bases fit TRBD2. Per the germline V gene, CDR1 is SEHNR and CDR2 is FQNEAQ (reference sequence). Trimming cost V 6 bases and J 7 bases; bases outside gene matches: 3. The CDR3 spans 15 residues. Supplemented by reference TRBV7-9 and TRBJ2-1, the full variable domain reads DTGVSQNPRHKITKRGQNVTFRCDPISEHNRLYWYRQTLGQGPEFLTYFQNEAQLEKSRLLSDRFSAERPKGSFSTLEIQRTEQGDSAMYLCASRQGLAGGNEQFFGPGTRLTVL.

This clonotype was observed at least ten times. V usage is TRBV5-1 and J usage is TRBJ2-7, with 12 nucleotides matching TRBD2. Germline V gives CDR1 SGHRS, CDR2 YFSETQ. CDR3 length: 16 amino acids. V lost 4 bases to trimming and J lost 1 base; unmatched junction nucleotides: 6. CDR3 coding DNA: TGCGCCAGCAGCCCCTTACTAGCGGGGGGTTCCTACGAGCAGTACTTC. Its translation is CASSPLLAGGSYEQYF.

This clonotype was seen many times. V usage is TRBV15 and J usage is TRBJ1-5; D not certain. This CDR3 comprises 15 residues. The germline CDR1 and CDR2 sequences are LNHNV and YYDKDF (reference sequence). The ends were cut back, 0 bases at V and 4 bases at J, with 10 bases in the middle. CDR3 protein: CATSREVSGNQPQHF. The CDR3 nucleotides read TGTGCCACCAGCAGAGAGGTTTCGGGGAATCAGCCCCAGCATTTT.

DNA for the CDR3: TGTGCCAGCAGTCCAGACAGGGGGCCACTCTACGAGCAGTACTTC. Translating gives CASSPDRGPLYEQYF. The chain is built from TRBV27 and TRBJ2-7; 10 positions match TRBD1. The CDR3 is 15 residues long. Trimming at V came to 5 bases and at J to 3 bases, leaving 7 bases not matched to a gene. Germline V gene data show CDR1 as MNHEY and CDR2 as SMNVEV (reference sequence).

The gene calls are TRBV5-1 and TRBJ2-2; 7 nucleotides match TRBD2. V lost 0 bases and J lost 3; bases outside the gene matches: 5. CDR1 is SGHRS and CDR2 is YFSETQ in the germline V gene. The CDR3 runs 16 residues. The chain's CDR3 is CASSLARELDTGELFF. The CDR3 region has the DNA TGCGCCAGCAGCTTGGCGCGGGAGCTTGACACCGGGGAGCTGTTTTTT. Using reference TRBV5-1 and TRBJ2-2 for the parts outside the CDR3, the full variable domain is KAGVTQTPRYLIKTRGQQVTLSCSPISGHRSVSWYQQTPGQGLQFLFEYFSETQRNKGNFPGRFSGRQFSNSRSEMNVSTLELGDSALYLCASSLARELDTGELFFGEGSRLTVL.

This chain joins TRBV4-1 and TRBJ2-1; TRBD1 aligns across 7 bases. The J segment lost 5 bases and the V segment lost 0 bases, leaving 4 bases of the junction unmatched. Germline CDR1 and CDR2: MGHRA and YSYEKL. The CDR3 has 15 residues. The CDR3 DNA sequence: TGCGCCAGCAGCCAAGACGGACAGGCGGACAATGAGCAGTTCTTC. Encoded protein: CASSQDGQADNEQFF.

This sequence joins TRBV12-3 or TRBV12-4 and TRBJ1-4, with D perhaps matching TRBD1 (5 bases). This CDR3 has 14 amino acids. Trimming removed 7 bases at V and 6 bases at J, with 15 bases between. The CDR3 loop reads CASTPRGPDEKLFF. CDR3 DNA sequence: TGTGCCAGCACCCCAAGGGGCCCTGATGAAAAACTGTTTTTT.

The rearrangement uses TRBV7-9 and TRBJ2-5, with D unclear. The J call is doubtful: the DNA matches TRBJ2-7 better. The CDR3 has 13 residues. The V gene's germline CDR1 is SEHNR and CDR2 FQNEAQ (reference sequence). DNA of the CDR3: TGTGCCAGCAGCCACCAGGAAATCCACGAGCAGTACTTC. Protein product: CASSHQEIHEQYF.

The chain uses TRBV18 and TRBJ1-3, with TRBD1 as a possible D gene (6 bases). Trimming stripped 6 bases from V and 0 bases from J, with 21 bases between. CDR1 is KGHSH and CDR2 is LQKENI in the germline V gene. There are 18 residues in the CDR3. CDR3 sequence: CASSQLTGHGSSGNTIYF. CDR3 nucleotide sequence: TGTGCCAGCTCGCAATTAACGGGACACGGGAGCTCTGGAAACACCATATATTTT.

Worth noting for this clonotype: One end of the junction is discordant with germline, which a read error may explain. The chain couples TRBV7-9 to TRBJ2-1; the match to TRBD2 covers 7 bases. The CDR3 runs to 14 residues. CDR1 SEHNR and CDR2 FQNEAQ come from the germline V gene (reference sequence). CDR3 nucleotides: TGTGCCAGCAGTTTAGGACTAGTGGGTAATGAGCAGTTCTTC. It is translated as CASSLGLVGNEQFF.

A few counts support this clonotype. The chain combines TRBV6-1 with TRBJ1-2, with D unclear. The CDR3 contains 12 residues. The V end lost 1 base, the J end lost 3 bases, and 3 bases lay between the germline ends. Germline CDR1 and CDR2: MNHNS and SASEGT. The CDR3 bases are TGTGCCAGCAGTGAAGTCGACTATGGCTACACCTTC. Amino acid sequence: CASSEVDYGYTF.